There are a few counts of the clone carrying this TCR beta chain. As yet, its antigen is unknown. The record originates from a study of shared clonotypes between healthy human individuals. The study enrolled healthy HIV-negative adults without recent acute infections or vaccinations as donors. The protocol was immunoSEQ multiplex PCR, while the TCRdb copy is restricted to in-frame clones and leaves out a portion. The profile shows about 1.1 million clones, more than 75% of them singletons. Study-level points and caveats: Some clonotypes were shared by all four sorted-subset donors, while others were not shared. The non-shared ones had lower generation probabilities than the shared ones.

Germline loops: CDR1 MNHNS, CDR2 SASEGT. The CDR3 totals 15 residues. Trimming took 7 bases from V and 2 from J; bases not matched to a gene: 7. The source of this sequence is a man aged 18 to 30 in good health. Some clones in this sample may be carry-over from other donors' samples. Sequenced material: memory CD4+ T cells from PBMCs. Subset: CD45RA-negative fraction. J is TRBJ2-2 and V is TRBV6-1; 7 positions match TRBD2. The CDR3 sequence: CASIAGLPNTGELFF. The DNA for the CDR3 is TGTGCCAGCATCGCGGGACTACCAAACACCGGGGAGCTGTTTTTT.